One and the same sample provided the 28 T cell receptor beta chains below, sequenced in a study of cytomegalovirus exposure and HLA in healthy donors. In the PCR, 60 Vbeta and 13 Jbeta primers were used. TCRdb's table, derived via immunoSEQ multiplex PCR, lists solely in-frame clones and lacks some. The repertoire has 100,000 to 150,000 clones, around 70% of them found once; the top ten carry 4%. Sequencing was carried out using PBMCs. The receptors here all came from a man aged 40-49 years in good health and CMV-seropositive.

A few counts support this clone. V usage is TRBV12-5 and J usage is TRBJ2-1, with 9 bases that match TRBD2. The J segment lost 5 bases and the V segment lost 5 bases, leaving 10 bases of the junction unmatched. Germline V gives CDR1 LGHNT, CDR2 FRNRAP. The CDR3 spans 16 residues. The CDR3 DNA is TGTGCTAGTGGTCCCATTTTAGCGGGGGTTGACAATGAGCAGTTCTTC. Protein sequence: CASGPILAGVDNEQFF.

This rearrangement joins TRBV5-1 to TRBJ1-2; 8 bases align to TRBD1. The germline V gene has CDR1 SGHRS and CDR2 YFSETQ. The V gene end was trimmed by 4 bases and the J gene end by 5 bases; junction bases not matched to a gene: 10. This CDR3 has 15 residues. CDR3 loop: CASSPLQGAGYGYTF. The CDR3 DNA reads TGCGCCAGCAGCCCACTTCAGGGGGCTGGGTATGGCTACACCTTC.

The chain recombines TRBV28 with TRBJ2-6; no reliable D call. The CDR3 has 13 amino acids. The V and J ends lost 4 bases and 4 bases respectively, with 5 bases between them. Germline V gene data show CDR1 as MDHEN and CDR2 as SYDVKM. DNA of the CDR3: TGTGCCAGCAGTTGGCCGGGGGCCAACGTCCTGACTTTC. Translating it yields CASSWPGANVLTF.

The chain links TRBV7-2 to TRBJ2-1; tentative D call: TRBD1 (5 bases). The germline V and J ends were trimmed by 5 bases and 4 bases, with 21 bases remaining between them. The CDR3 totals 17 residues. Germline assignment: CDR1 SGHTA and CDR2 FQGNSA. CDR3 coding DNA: TGTGCCAGCAGCCATAAGGCCTCTGGGGCCAAATACAATGAGCAGTTCTTC. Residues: CASSHKASGAKYNEQFF.

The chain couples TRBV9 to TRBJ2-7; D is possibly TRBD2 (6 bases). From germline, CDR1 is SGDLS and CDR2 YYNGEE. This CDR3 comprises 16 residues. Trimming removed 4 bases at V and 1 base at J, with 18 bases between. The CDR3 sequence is CASSPPGDVSSYEQYF. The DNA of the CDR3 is TGTGCCAGCAGCCCCCCGGGGGACGTTTCTTCCTACGAGCAGTACTTC.

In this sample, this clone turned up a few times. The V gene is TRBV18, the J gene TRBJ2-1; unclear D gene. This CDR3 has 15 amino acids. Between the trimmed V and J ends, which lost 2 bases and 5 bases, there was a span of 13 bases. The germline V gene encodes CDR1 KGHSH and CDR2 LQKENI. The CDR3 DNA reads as TGTGCCAGCTCACCAGGCCAAACACAGAACAATGAGCAGTTCTTC. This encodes CASSPGQTQNNEQFF.

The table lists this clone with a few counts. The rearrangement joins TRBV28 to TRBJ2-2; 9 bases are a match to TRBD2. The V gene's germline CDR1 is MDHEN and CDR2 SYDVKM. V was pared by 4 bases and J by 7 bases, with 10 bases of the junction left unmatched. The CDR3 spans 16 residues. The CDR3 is CASSSPGTSFGGELFF. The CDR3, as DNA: TGTGCCAGCAGTTCGCCCGGGACTAGCTTTGGCGGGGAGCTGTTTTTT.

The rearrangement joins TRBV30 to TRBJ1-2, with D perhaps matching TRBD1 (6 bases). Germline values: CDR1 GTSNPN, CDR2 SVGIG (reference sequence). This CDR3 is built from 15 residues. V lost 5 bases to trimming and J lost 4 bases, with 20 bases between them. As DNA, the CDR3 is TGTGCCTGGGATGAGGGGGTTCATCCAGGCTATGGCTACACCTTC. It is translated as CAWDEGVHPGYGYTF.

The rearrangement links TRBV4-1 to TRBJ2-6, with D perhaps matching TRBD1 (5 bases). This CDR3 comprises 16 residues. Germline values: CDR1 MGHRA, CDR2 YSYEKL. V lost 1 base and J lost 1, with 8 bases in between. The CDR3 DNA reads TGCGCCAGCAGCCAAGTACCAGGGTCTGGGGCCAACGTCCTGACTTTC. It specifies CASSQVPGSGANVLTF.

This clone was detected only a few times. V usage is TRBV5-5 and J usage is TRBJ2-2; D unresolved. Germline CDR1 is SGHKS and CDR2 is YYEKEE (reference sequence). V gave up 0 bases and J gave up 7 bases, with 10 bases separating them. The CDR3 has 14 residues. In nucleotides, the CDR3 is TGTGCCAGCAGCTTGGGAGGTGGTGGCGGGGAGCTGTTTTTT. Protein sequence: CASSLGGGGGELFF.

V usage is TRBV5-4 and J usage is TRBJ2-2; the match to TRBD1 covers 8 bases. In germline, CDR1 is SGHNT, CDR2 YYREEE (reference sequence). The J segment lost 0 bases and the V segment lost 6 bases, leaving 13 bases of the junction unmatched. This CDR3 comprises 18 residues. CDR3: CASNSASQTGANTGELFF. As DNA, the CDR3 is TGTGCCAGCAACTCAGCTTCCCAGACAGGGGCGAACACCGGGGAGCTGTTTTTT.

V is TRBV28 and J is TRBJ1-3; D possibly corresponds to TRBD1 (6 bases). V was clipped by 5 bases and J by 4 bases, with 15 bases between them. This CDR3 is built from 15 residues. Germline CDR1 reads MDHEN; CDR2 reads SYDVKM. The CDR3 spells CASSPVQGGGNTIYF. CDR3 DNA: TGTGCCAGCAGTCCCGTACAGGGTGGCGGAAACACCATATATTTT.

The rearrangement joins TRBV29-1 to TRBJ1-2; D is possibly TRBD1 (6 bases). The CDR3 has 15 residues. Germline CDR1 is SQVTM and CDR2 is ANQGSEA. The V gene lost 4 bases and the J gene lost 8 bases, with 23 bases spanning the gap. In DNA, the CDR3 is TGCAGCGTTGTGGCAGGGGTTAAGGACTCCAGCGGCTACACCTTC. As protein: CSVVAGVKDSSGYTF. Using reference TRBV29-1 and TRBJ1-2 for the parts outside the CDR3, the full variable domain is SAVISQKPSRDICQRGTSLTIQCQVDSQVTMMFWYRQQPGQSLTLIATANQGSEATYESGFVIDKFPISRPNLTFSTLTVSNMSPEDSSIYLCSVVAGVKDSSGYTFGSGTRLTVV.

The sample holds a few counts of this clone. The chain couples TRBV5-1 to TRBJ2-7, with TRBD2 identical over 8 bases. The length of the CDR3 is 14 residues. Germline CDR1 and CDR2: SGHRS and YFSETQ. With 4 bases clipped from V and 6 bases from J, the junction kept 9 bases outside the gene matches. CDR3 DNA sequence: TGCGCCAGCAGCGTCGGGGGGGCGTCGGGCGAGCAGTACTTC. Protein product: CASSVGGASGEQYF.

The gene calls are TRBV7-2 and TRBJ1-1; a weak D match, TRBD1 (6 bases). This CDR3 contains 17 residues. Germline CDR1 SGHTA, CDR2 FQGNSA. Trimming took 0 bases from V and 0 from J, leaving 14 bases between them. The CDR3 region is CASSLALNRDLNTEAFF. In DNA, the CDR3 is TGTGCCAGCAGCTTAGCACTAAACAGGGACCTGAACACTGAAGCTTTCTTT.

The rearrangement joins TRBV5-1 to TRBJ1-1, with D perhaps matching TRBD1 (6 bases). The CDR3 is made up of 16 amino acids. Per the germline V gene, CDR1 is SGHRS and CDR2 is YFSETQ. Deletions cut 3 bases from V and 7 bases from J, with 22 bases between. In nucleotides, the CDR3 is TGCGCCAGCAGCTCTTATGGGACACCAACCGGCGGTGAAGCTTTCTTT. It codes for CASSSYGTPTGGEAFF.

The CDR3 region has the DNA TGTGCCAGCAGCTTCGACGGACAGCATTCCTACGAGCAGTACTTC. Its translation is CASSFDGQHSYEQYF. The chain carries TRBV7-6 and TRBJ2-7; possibly TRBD1 for D (6 bases). With 3 bases removed from V and 1 base from J, the gap between germline ends came to 13 bases. The CDR3 runs 15 residues. CDR1 is SGHVS, CDR2 FNYEAQ, per germline.

The CDR3 is CAWSVRQSLTYEQYF. The CDR3 region has the DNA TGTGCCTGGAGTGTACGACAGTCTCTCACCTACGAGCAGTACTTC. The V gene is TRBV30, the J gene TRBJ2-7, with D possibly matching TRBD1 (5 bases). V gave up 0 bases and J gave up 2 bases, with 14 bases separating them. The CDR3 is 15 amino acids. Germline V gene lookup returns CDR1 GTSNPN and CDR2 SVGIG (reference sequence).

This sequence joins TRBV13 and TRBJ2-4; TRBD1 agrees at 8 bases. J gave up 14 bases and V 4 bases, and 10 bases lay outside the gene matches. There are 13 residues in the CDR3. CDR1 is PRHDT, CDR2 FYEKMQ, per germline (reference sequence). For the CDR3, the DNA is TGTGCCAGCAGCTCGACTCTCGGGACAGGCGAGTACTTC. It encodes CASSSTLGTGEYF. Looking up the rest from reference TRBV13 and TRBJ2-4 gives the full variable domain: AAGVIQSPRHLIKEKRETATLKCYPIPRHDTVYWYQQGPGQDPQFLISFYEKMQSDKGSIPDRFSAQQFSDYHSELNMSSLELGDSALYFCASSSTLGTGEYFGAGTRLSVL.

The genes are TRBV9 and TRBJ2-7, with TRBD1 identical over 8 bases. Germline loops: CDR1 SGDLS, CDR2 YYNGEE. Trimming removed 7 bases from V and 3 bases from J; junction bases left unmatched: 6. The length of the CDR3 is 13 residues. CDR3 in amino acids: CASSGQVFYEQYF. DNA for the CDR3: TGTGCCAGCTCGGGACAGGTTTTCTACGAGCAGTACTTC. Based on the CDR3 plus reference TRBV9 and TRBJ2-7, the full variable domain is DSGVTQTPKHLITATGQRVTLRCSPRSGDLSVYWYQQSLDQGLQFLIQYYNGEERAKGNILERFSAQQFPDLHSELNLSSLELGDSALYFCASSGQVFYEQYFGPGTRLTVT.

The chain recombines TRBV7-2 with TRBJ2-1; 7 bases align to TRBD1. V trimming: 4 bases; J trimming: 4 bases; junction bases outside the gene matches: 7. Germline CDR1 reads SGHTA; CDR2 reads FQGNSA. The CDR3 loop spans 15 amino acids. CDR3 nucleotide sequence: TGTGCCAGCAGCTACCTCGGACAGGTATACAATGAGCAGTTCTTC. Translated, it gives CASSYLGQVYNEQFF.

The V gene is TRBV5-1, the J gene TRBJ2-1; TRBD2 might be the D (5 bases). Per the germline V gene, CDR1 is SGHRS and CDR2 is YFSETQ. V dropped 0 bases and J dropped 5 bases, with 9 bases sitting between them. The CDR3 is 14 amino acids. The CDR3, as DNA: TGCGCCAGCAGCTTGGCGGGATGGAACAATGAGCAGTTCTTC. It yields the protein CASSLAGWNNEQFF.

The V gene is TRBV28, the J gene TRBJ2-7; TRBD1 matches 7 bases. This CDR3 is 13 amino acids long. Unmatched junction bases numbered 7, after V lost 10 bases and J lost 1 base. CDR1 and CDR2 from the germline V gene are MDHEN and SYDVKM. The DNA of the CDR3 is TGTGCCACAGACAGGGCCCTATCCTACGAGCAGTACTTC. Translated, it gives CATDRALSYEQYF. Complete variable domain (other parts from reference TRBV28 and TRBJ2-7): DVKVTQSSRYLVKRTGEKVFLECVQDMDHENMFWYRQDPGLGLRLIYFSYDVKMKEKGDIPEGYSVSREKKERFSLILESASTNQTSMYLCATDRALSYEQYFGPGTRLTVT.

Here the CDR3 DNA reads TGTGCCATCAGCCGGGACAGGGATGAAAAACTGTTTTTT. This encodes CAISRDRDEKLFF. V usage is TRBV10-3 and J usage is TRBJ1-4; 9 bases match TRBD1. Per the germline V gene, CDR1 is ENHRY and CDR2 is SYGVKD. This CDR3 comprises 13 residues. V lost 6 bases and J lost 6; bases outside the gene matches: 2.

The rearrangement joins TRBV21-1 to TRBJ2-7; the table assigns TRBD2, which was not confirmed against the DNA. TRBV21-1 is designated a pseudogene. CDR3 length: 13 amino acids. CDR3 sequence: CASSKGWRYEQYF. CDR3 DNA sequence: TGTGCCAGCAGCAAAGGGTGGCGGTACGAGCAGTACTTC.

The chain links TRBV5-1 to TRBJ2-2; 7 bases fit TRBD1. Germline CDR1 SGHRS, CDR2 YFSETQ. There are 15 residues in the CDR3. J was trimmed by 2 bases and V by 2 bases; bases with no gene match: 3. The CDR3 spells CASSLSGGNTGELFF. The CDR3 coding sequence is TGCGCCAGCAGCTTATCAGGGGGAAACACCGGGGAGCTGTTTTTT.

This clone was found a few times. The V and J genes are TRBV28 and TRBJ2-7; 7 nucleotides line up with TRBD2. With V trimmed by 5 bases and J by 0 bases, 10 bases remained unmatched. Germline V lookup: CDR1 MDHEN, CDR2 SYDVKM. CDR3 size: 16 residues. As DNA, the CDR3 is TGTGCCAGCAGTCGTCGGAGCGGGGTGAGCTCCTACGAGCAGTACTTC. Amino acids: CASSRRSGVSSYEQYF.

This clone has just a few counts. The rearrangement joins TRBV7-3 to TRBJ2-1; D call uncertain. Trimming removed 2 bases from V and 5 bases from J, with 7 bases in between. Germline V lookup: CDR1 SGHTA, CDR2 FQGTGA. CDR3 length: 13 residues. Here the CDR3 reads CASSLLSDNEQFF. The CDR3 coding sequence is TGTGCCAGCAGCTTACTCTCTGACAATGAGCAGTTCTTC. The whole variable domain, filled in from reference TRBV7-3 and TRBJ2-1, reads GAGVSQTPSNKVTEKGKYVELRCDPISGHTALYWYRQSLGQGPEFLIYFQGTGAADDSGLPNDRFFAVRPEGSVSTLKIQRTERGDSAVYLCASSLLSDNEQFFGPGTRLTVL.